This TCR beta chain was observed in a study of T cell responses to AZD1222 COVID-19 vaccine. Study-level information: The analysis combined second doses at about 4 or about 12 weeks. General study points: The breadth and depth of Spike-specific TCRs increased once two AZD1222 doses had been given.

Germline V gives CDR1 KGHSH, CDR2 LQKENI. CDR3 length equals 13 residues. Trimming took off 4 bases at V and 0 bases at J, with 4 bases between the two ends. The protocol was immunoSEQ multiplex PCR, while the TCRdb copy is restricted to in-frame clones and leaves out a portion. The sample has approximately 170,000 clones; roughly nine tenths are singletons. A note on this clone: The antigen is not known.

The sample here was peripheral blood, taken on day 0 of AZD1222 vaccination. The chain is built from TRBV18 and TRBJ1-5; D unresolved. This TCR was recovered from an adult in good health. The CDR3 nucleotides are TGTGCCAGCTCACGGGGTAGCAATCAGCCCCAGCATTTT. Translating it yields CASSRGSNQPQHF.